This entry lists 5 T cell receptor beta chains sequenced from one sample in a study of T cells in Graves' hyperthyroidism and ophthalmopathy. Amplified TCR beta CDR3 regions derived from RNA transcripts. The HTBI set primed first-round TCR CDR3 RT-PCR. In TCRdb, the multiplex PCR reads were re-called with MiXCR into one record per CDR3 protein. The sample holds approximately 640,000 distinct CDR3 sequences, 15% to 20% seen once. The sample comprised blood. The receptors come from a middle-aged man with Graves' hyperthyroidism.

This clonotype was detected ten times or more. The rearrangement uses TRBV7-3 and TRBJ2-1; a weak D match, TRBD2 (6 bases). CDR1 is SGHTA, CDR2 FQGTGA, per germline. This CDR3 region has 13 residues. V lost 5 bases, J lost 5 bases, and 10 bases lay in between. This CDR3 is CASSQTRDNEQFF. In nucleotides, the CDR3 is TGTGCCAGCAGCCAGACTAGAGACAATGAGCAGTTCTTC.

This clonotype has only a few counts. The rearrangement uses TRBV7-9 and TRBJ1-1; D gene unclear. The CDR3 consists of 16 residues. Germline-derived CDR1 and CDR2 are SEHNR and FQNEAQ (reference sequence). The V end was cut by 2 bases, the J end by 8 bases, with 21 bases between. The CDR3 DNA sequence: TGTGCCAGCAGCTTACCCTTTCCGGGTCCGGGCCCCGAAGCTTTCTTT. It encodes CASSLPFPGPGPEAFF.

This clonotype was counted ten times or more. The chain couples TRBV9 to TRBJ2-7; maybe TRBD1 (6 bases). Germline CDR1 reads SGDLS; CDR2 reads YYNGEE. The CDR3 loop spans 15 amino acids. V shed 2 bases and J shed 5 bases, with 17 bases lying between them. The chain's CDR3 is CASSVETGKVHEQYF. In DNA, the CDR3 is TGTGCCAGCAGCGTCGAAACAGGGAAGGTCCACGAGCAGTACTTC.

The DNA for the CDR3 is TGTGCCAGCAGCCCGCAAACGGATGGCTACGAGCAGTACTTC. Its translation: CASSPQTDGYEQYF. V and J are TRBV5-4 and TRBJ2-7; D gene unclear. Germline assignment: CDR1 SGHNT and CDR2 YYREEE (reference sequence). The CDR3 spans 14 residues. The V end lost 4 bases, the J end lost 3 bases, and 14 bases lay between the germline ends.

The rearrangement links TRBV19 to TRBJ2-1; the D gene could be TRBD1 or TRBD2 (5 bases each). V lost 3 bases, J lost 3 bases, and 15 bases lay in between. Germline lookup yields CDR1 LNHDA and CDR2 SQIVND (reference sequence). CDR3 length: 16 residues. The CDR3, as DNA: TGTGCCAGTAGTATCTCAGAGGGACGATACTACAATGAGCAGTTCTTC. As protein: CASSISEGRYYNEQFF.